The next 32 T cell receptor beta chains were all read from a single sample in a study of T cells after yellow fever vaccination. In TCRdb, the 5' RACE reads were re-called with MiXCR into one record per CDR3 protein. The sample yields 150,000 to 200,000 distinct CDR3 sequences, 6.2% seen once. This specimen consisted of CD4+ T cells sorted from PBMCs, obtained on the day of the first yellow fever vaccination. Source of these receptors: a man aged 18-30 years who received the YFV17D yellow fever vaccine.

Comment on this clonotype: Since a much larger clone is just one base distant, this may be a read error. The rearrangement joins TRBV7-6 to TRBJ2-7; either TRBD1 or TRBD2 may supply D (5 bases each). The CDR3 length is 13 residues. Germline CDR1 SGHVS, CDR2 FNYEAQ. The CDR3 protein is CASGLGTAYEQYF. CDR3 coding DNA: TGTGCCAGCGGCTTAGGGACGGCCTACGAGCAGTACTTC.

This clonotype has a handful of counts. The rearrangement uses TRBV7-3 and TRBJ2-5, with TRBD2 as a possible D gene (6 bases). Germline CDR1 is SGHTA and CDR2 is FQGTGA. V gave up 4 bases and J gave up 5 bases, with 11 bases separating them. There are 13 residues in the CDR3. Here the CDR3 reads CASSYGTLETQYF. The CDR3 region has the DNA TGTGCCAGCAGCTACGGGACTTTGGAGACCCAGTACTTC.

This clonotype was recorded many times. This CDR3 is CATSPDVYEQYF. The CDR3 DNA reads as TGTGCCACCAGCCCAGATGTCTACGAGCAGTACTTC. This chain uses TRBV15 with TRBJ2-7, with D uncertain. Looked up from germline, CDR1 is LNHNV and CDR2 is YYDKDF (reference sequence). The V end lost 5 bases, the J end lost 3 bases, and 8 bases lay between the germline ends. CDR3 length: 12 amino acids.

Many counts were recorded for this clonotype. The chain couples TRBV30 to TRBJ2-7; the D gene is possibly TRBD2 (5 bases). Germline V gene data show CDR1 as GTSNPN and CDR2 as SVGIG (reference sequence). The V and J ends lost 0 bases and 6 bases respectively, with 12 bases between them. This CDR3 has 13 amino acids. The CDR3 DNA sequence: TGTGCCTGGAGTGTACTTGAGGGCAGCGAGCAGTACTTC. It translates to CAWSVLEGSEQYF.

The chain recombines TRBV20-1 with TRBJ1-4, with D perhaps TRBD1 (5 bases). The CDR3 totals 14 residues. V was cut by 6 bases and J by 2 bases, with 13 bases left in between. Germline loops: CDR1 DFQATT, CDR2 SNEGSKA (reference sequence). CDR3 DNA sequence: TGCAGTGCGAAGCAGGGAGGGACTAATGAAAAACTGTTTTTT. Translation gives CSAKQGGTNEKLFF.

This clonotype was observed at least ten times. CDR3: CASSLPTGTGTDTQYF. CDR3 nucleotide sequence: TGTGCCAGCAGTTTACCAACCGGGACAGGCACAGATACGCAGTATTTT. This rearrangement joins TRBV28 to TRBJ2-3, with TRBD1 matching 7 bases. The germline V gene encodes CDR1 MDHEN and CDR2 SYDVKM. CDR3 size: 16 residues. The J segment lost 1 base and the V segment lost 2 bases, leaving 6 bases of the junction unmatched. Full variable domain (outside the CDR3, taken from reference TRBV28 and TRBJ2-3): DVKVTQSSRYLVKRTGEKVFLECVQDMDHENMFWYRQDPGLGLRLIYFSYDVKMKEKGDIPEGYSVSREKKERFSLILESASTNQTSMYLCASSLPTGTGTDTQYFGPGTRLTVL.

This clonotype was seen repeatedly, ten times or more. V is TRBV5-1 and J is TRBJ2-3, with a possible D match to TRBD1 (6 bases). V was trimmed by 4 bases and J by 5 bases, leaving 14 bases between them. This CDR3 is built from 14 residues. Germline V gives CDR1 SGHRS, CDR2 YFSETQ. CDR3 DNA sequence: TGCGCCAGCAGCGTACAGGGATTTGGAGATACGCAGTATTTT. Translated, it gives CASSVQGFGDTQYF.

This clonotype was detected ten times or more. The J gene is TRBJ2-5, the V gene TRBV9; D may be TRBD1 (6 bases). V was shortened by 4 bases and J by 2 bases, with 9 bases between the two germline ends. CDR3 length: 13 amino acids. Per the germline V gene, CDR1 is SGDLS and CDR2 is YYNGEE. The CDR3 sequence: CASSTGQQETQYF. The CDR3 nucleotides are TGTGCCAGCAGCACCGGACAGCAAGAGACCCAGTACTTC. The whole variable domain, filled in from reference TRBV9 and TRBJ2-5, reads DSGVTQTPKHLITATGQRVTLRCSPRSGDLSVYWYQQSLDQGLQFLIQYYNGEERAKGNILERFSAQQFPDLHSELNLSSLELGDSALYFCASSTGQQETQYFGPGTRLLVL.

This clonotype was counted at least ten times. The V and J genes are TRBV10-3 and TRBJ1-2, with D tentatively TRBD1 (5 bases). The CDR3 sequence is 12 residues long. Trimming stripped 8 bases from V and 8 bases from J, with 15 bases between. In germline, CDR1 is ENHRY, CDR2 SYGVKD. CDR3 sequence (DNA): TGTGCCATCCGCGTTGGGGGAAGCGGCTACACCTTC. Encoded protein: CAIRVGGSGYTF.

This clonotype was picked up many times. The rearrangement joins TRBV12-3 or TRBV12-4 to TRBJ2-3; TRBD1 aligns across 7 bases. The V and J ends lost 5 bases and 0 bases, in that order; junction bases with no gene match: 5. This CDR3 is 15 amino acids long. This chain's CDR3 is CASSPDRTSTDTQYF. The CDR3 DNA sequence: TGTGCCAGCAGTCCGGACAGGACAAGCACAGATACGCAGTATTTT.

V gene TRBV7-8 combines with J gene TRBJ2-4; 7 bases align to TRBD1. With 6 bases clipped from V and 6 bases from J, the junction kept 5 bases outside the gene matches. CDR1 and CDR2 (germline): SGHVS, FQNEAQ. CDR3 length: 13 residues. The CDR3 DNA follows: TGTGCCAGCAGTTACAGGGGAACAAACATTCAGTACTTC. It encodes CASSYRGTNIQYF.

CDR3 DNA sequence: TGTGCCAGCAGCTCCTCCCCCTATGGCTACACCTTC. This encodes CASSSSPYGYTF. The rearrangement links TRBV28 to TRBJ1-2; D not resolved. CDR1 MDHEN and CDR2 SYDVKM come from the germline V gene. The germline V and J ends were trimmed by 6 bases and 4 bases, with 9 bases remaining between them. This CDR3 has 12 amino acids.

The sample holds many counts of this clonotype. The chain couples TRBV27 to TRBJ1-4; 11 positions agree with TRBD1. Looked up from germline, CDR1 is MNHEY and CDR2 is SMNVEV (reference sequence). The CDR3 has 15 residues. V was pared by 5 bases and J by 8 bases, with 7 bases of the junction left unmatched. The CDR3 here is CASSAWTGGSEKLFF. The CDR3 DNA reads as TGTGCCAGCAGTGCATGGACAGGGGGCTCAGAAAAACTGTTTTTT.

The chain is built from TRBV6-1 and TRBJ2-6; 9 bases match TRBD2. J lost 0 bases, V lost 2 bases, and 5 bases had no gene match. Per germline, CDR1 MNHNS and CDR2 SASEGT. This CDR3 contains 18 residues. The CDR3 DNA follows: TGTGCCAGCAGTGAACGAGTAGCGGGGGCCTCTGGGGCCAACGTCCTGACTTTC. It codes for CASSERVAGASGANVLTF.

V gene TRBV25-1 combines with J gene TRBJ1-1; D is ambiguous. CDR3 size: 15 residues. With 1 base removed from V and 3 bases from J, the gap between germline ends came to 12 bases. CDR1 MGHDK and CDR2 SYGVNS come from the germline V gene. The CDR3 DNA reads as TGTGCCAGCAGTGAATTCCGCGGGGTGGACACTGAAGCTTTCTTT. Its protein is CASSEFRGVDTEAFF.

This clonotype was counted at least ten times. The genes are TRBV12-3 or TRBV12-4 and TRBJ2-3; D ambiguous. The V end lost 2 bases, the J end lost 0 bases, and 3 bases lay between the germline ends. The CDR3 covers 13 residues. The CDR3 nucleotides are TGTGCCAGCAGTTTACAGAGCACAGATACGCAGTATTTT. It specifies CASSLQSTDTQYF.

This clonotype was counted a few times. The gene calls are TRBV5-1 and TRBJ2-3, with 11 bases that match TRBD2. With 2 bases clipped from V and 8 bases from J, the junction kept 10 bases outside the gene matches. This CDR3 has 16 amino acids. CDR1 SGHRS and CDR2 YFSETQ come from the germline V gene. DNA of the CDR3: TGCGCCAGCAGCTTTGGGAGACTAGCGGGGTCTGGTACGCAGTATTTT. Residues: CASSFGRLAGSGTQYF.

Only one count was recorded for this clonotype. The chain joins TRBV4-1 to TRBJ2-1, with TRBD2 matching over 10 bases. With V trimmed by 6 bases and J by 6 bases, 14 bases remained unmatched. The V gene's germline CDR1 is MGHRA and CDR2 YSYEKL. CDR3 length equals 17 residues. Written as DNA, the CDR3 is TGCGCCAGCAGACAACCCTTGCTAGCGGGGGCTCTCAATGAGCAGTTCTTC. It yields the protein CASRQPLLAGALNEQFF.

This chain uses TRBV7-3 with TRBJ2-3; D ambiguous. Germline-derived CDR1 and CDR2 are SGHTA and FQGTGA. This CDR3 has 13 residues. V dropped 2 bases and J dropped 4 bases, with 7 bases sitting between them. In DNA, the CDR3 is TGTGCCAGCAGCTTACGTCGGGCAGATACGCAGTATTTT. Residues: CASSLRRADTQYF.

To note about this clonotype: A read error may explain this, as a much larger clone is one base away. The chain joins TRBV10-3 to TRBJ2-3; D is unresolved. The germline CDR1 and CDR2 sequences are ENHRY and SYGVKD. This CDR3 has 13 amino acids. V was pared by 0 bases and J by 6 bases, with 7 bases between. The CDR3 DNA reads as TGTGCCATCAGTGAGTCCACTATCGATACGCAGTATTTT. Its translation: CAISESTIDTQYF.

The chain uses TRBV11-2 and TRBJ2-1; D gene uncertain. Trimming left V 3 bases short and J 10 bases short, with 10 bases between. The CDR3 runs to 12 residues. CDR1 is SGHAT and CDR2 is FQNNGV in the germline V gene. CDR3 amino acids: CASSLGMREQFF. CDR3 DNA sequence: TGTGCCAGCAGCTTGGGCATGAGGGAGCAGTTCTTC.

This CDR3 is CATSRDYTPTNEKLFF. The DNA of the CDR3 is TGTGCCACCAGCAGAGACTACACCCCAACTAATGAAAAACTGTTTTTT. The chain joins TRBV15 to TRBJ1-4; no clear D. Germline lookup yields CDR1 LNHNV and CDR2 YYDKDF (reference sequence). The CDR3 loop spans 16 amino acids. Trimming shortened V by 0 bases and J by 0 bases, and 8 bases separated the two germline ends. The full variable domain, rest sourced from reference TRBV15 and TRBJ1-4, is DAMVIQNPRYQVTQFGKPVTLSCSQTLNHNVMYWYQQKSSQAPKLLFHYYDKDFNNEADTPDNFQSRRPNTSFCFLDIRSPGLGDTAMYLCATSRDYTPTNEKLFFGSGTQLSVL.

This clonotype was counted at least ten times. The chain uses TRBV28 and TRBJ2-7; D gene uncertain. This CDR3 comprises 14 residues. The V gene lost 2 bases and the J gene lost 2 bases, with 10 bases spanning the gap. The germline V gene has CDR1 MDHEN and CDR2 SYDVKM. CDR3 coding DNA: TGTGCCAGCAGTTTAGAAGTCAGCGCCTACGAGCAGTACTTC. It codes for CASSLEVSAYEQYF. The entire variable domain, with the rest obtained from reference TRBV28 and TRBJ2-7, is as follows: DVKVTQSSRYLVKRTGEKVFLECVQDMDHENMFWYRQDPGLGLRLIYFSYDVKMKEKGDIPEGYSVSREKKERFSLILESASTNQTSMYLCASSLEVSAYEQYFGPGTRLTVT.

There are a few counts of this clonotype. This chain links TRBV5-4 with TRBJ2-3; D is perhaps TRBD2 (5 bases). Trimming removed 4 bases from V and 0 bases from J, with 12 bases in between. This CDR3 is built from 15 residues. Germline CDR1 and CDR2: SGHNT and YYREEE (reference sequence). The CDR3 is CASSGSASSTDTQYF. In DNA form, the CDR3 reads TGTGCCAGCAGCGGGTCGGCTAGCAGCACAGATACGCAGTATTTT. Using reference TRBV5-4 and TRBJ2-3 for the parts outside the CDR3, the full variable domain is ETGVTQSPTHLIKTRGQQVTLRCSSQSGHNTVSWYQQALGQGPQFIFQYYREEENGRGNFPPRFSGLQFPNYSSELNVNALELDDSALYLCASSGSASSTDTQYFGPGTRLTVL.

The V call is TRBV20-1, the J call TRBJ2-1; no clear D. The CDR3 runs 16 residues. The V end lost 3 bases, the J end lost 0 bases, and 15 bases lay between the germline ends. CDR1 is DFQATT and CDR2 is SNEGSKA in the germline V gene (reference sequence). CDR3 loop: CSASVGPHSSYNEQFF. The CDR3 DNA follows: TGCAGTGCTAGCGTGGGCCCCCACAGCTCCTACAATGAGCAGTTCTTC.

The J gene is TRBJ1-6, the V gene TRBV5-1; D is unresolved. The CDR3 is 16 residues long. Trimming pared 4 bases from V and 5 bases from J, leaving 16 bases between. From germline, CDR1 is SGHRS and CDR2 YFSETQ. This chain's CDR3 is CASSQRVIGDNSPLHF. DNA of the CDR3: TGCGCCAGCAGCCAACGGGTGATCGGGGATAATTCACCCCTCCACTTT. Using reference TRBV5-1 and TRBJ1-6 for the parts outside the CDR3, the full variable domain is KAGVTQTPRYLIKTRGQQVTLSCSPISGHRSVSWYQQTPGQGLQFLFEYFSETQRNKGNFPGRFSGRQFSNSRSEMNVSTLELGDSALYLCASSQRVIGDNSPLHFGNGTRLTVT.

This clonotype was recorded many times. The chain links TRBV7-2 to TRBJ2-1; D is undetermined. The CDR3 consists of 13 residues. The V end lost 2 bases, the J end lost 4 bases, and 6 bases lay between the germline ends. CDR1 SGHTA and CDR2 FQGNSA come from the germline V gene. In DNA, the CDR3 is TGTGCCAGCAGCTTAAACGATTACAATGAGCAGTTCTTC. Protein sequence: CASSLNDYNEQFF.

In this sample, this clonotype turned up many times. This rearrangement joins TRBV5-1 to TRBJ1-1; tentative D call: TRBD1 (6 bases). V was cut by 5 bases and J by 3 bases, with 14 bases left in between. The length of the CDR3 is 14 residues. Germline V CDR1 and CDR2: SGHRS, YFSETQ. The CDR3 sequence is CASSKGGQDTEAFF. As DNA, the CDR3 is TGCGCCAGCAGTAAAGGGGGTCAGGACACTGAAGCTTTCTTT.

This clonotype was counted between two and nine times. CDR3 sequence: CASSPMGDTQYF. The CDR3 nucleotides read TGTGCCAGCAGCCCTATGGGGGATACGCAGTATTTT. The chain has TRBV7-2 and TRBJ2-3; D is uncertain. The germline CDR1 and CDR2 sequences are SGHTA and FQGNSA. V lost 5 bases, J lost 6 bases, and 9 bases lay in between. The length of the CDR3 is 12 residues.

The chain links TRBV7-9 to TRBJ2-5, with 7 positions matching TRBD2. CDR1 and CDR2 from the germline V gene are SEHNR and FQNEAQ (reference sequence). V dropped 7 bases and J dropped 4; count of bases not matched to a gene: 12. The CDR3 runs 15 residues. The CDR3 protein is CASTPRAGGGETQYF. Here the CDR3 DNA reads TGTGCCAGCACCCCTCGGGCCGGCGGGGGAGAGACCCAGTACTTC. The variable domain in full, with the rest retrieved from reference TRBV7-9 and TRBJ2-5, is DTGVSQNPRHKITKRGQNVTFRCDPISEHNRLYWYRQTLGQGPEFLTYFQNEAQLEKSRLLSDRFSAERPKGSFSTLEIQRTEQGDSAMYLCASTPRAGGGETQYFGPGTRLLVL.

The chain couples TRBV11-3 to TRBJ2-1, with D possibly TRBD2 on 6 matching bases. Germline CDR1 SGHNT, CDR2 YENEEA. The CDR3 is made up of 13 amino acids. V gave up 2 bases and J gave up 10 bases, with 12 bases separating them. CDR3 in amino acids: CASSLLGGGEQFF. CDR3 in DNA: TGTGCCAGCAGCTTACTCGGGGGTGGAGAGCAGTTCTTC.

This clonotype was seen repeatedly, ten times or more. V usage is TRBV24-1 and J usage is TRBJ2-3; no definite D call. V lost 4 bases, J lost 0 bases, and 4 bases lay in between. There are 13 residues in the CDR3. Germline CDR1 KGHDR, CDR2 SFDVKD. For the CDR3, the DNA is TGTGCCACCAGTGAAGCTAGCACAGATACGCAGTATTTT. As protein: CATSEASTDTQYF.